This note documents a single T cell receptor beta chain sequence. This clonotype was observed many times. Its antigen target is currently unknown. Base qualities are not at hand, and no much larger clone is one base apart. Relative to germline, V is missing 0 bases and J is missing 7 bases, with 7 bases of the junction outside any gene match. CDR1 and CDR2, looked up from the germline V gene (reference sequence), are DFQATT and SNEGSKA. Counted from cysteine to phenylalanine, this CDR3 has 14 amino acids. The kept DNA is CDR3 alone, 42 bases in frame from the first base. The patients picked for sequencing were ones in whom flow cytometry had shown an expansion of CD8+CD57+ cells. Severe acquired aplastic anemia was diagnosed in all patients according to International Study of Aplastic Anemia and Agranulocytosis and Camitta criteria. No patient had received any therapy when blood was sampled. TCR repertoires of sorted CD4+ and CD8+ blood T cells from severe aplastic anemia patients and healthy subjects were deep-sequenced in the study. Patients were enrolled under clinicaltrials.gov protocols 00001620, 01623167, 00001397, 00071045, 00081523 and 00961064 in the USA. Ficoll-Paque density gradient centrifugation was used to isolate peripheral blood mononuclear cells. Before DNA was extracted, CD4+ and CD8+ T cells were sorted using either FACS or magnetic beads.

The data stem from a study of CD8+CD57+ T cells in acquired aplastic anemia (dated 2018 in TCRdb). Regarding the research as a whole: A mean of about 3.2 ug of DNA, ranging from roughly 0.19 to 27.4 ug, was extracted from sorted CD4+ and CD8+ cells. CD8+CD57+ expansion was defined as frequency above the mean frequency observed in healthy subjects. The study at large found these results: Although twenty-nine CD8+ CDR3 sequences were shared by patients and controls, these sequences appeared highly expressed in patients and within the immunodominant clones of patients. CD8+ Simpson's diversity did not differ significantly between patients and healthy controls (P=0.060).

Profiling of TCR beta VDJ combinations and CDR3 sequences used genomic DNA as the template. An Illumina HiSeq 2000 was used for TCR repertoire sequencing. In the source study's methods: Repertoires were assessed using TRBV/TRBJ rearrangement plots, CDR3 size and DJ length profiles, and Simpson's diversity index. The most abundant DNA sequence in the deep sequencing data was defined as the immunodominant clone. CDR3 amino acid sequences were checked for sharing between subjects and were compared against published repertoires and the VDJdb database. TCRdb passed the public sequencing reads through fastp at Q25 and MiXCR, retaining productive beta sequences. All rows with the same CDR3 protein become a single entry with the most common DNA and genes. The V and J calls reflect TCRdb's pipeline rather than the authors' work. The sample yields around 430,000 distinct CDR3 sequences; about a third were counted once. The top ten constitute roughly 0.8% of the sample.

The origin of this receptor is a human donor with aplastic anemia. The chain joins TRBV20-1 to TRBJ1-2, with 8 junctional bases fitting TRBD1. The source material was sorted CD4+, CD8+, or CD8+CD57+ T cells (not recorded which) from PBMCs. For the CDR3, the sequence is CSARDGGRGLGYTF. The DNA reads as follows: TGCAGTGCTAGAGATGGTGGCAGGGGGCTTGGCTACACCTTC.